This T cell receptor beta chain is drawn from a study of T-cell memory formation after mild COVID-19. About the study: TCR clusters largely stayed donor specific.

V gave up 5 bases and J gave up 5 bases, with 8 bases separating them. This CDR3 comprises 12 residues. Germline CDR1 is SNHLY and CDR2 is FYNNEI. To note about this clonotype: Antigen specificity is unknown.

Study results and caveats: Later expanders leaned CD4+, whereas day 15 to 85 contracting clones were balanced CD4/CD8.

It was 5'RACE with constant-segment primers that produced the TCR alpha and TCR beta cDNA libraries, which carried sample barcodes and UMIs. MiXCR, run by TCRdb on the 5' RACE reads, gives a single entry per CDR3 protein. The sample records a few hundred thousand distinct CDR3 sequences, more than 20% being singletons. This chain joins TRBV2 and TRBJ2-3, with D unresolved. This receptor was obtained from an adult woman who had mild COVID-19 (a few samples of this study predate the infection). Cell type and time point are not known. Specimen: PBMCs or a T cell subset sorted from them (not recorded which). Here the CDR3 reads CASSLKRDTQYF. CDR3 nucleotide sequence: TGTGCCAGCAGTCTTAAGCGAGATACGCAGTATTTT.